A selection of T cell receptor beta chains follows, all from one sample in a study of CD8 T cells in Susac syndrome. TCRdb used MiXCR to reprocess the immunoSEQ multiplex PCR reads, holding one entry per CDR3 protein. The table records around 150,000 distinct CDR3 sequences, approximately 95% of them present only once. Sequencing was carried out using CD8+ T cells from PBMCs. The receptors originated from a human donor in good health. CDR3s include the opening cysteine and the closing phenylalanine or tryptophan. A D gene is named only where the DNA matches it firmly. Not every row has a clone size; where given, it reads once, few, many or a size class.

v_gene,abundance,j_gene,len,d_gene,CDR3nt,CDR3aa
TRBV11-2,-,TRBJ2-5,12,-,TGTGCCAGCAGCTATAGTGGAGAGACCCAGTACTTC,CASSYSGETQYF
TRBV12-3/TRBV12-4,-,TRBJ2-5,14,TRBD2,TGTGCCAGCAGCCCGGGACTAGGAGTGGAGACCCAGTACTTC,CASSPGLGVETQYF
TRBV27,-,TRBJ2-7,13,-,TGTGCCAGCAGTTACACTTGGGGGCACGAGCAGTACTTC,CASSYTWGHEQYF
TRBV20-1,-,TRBJ2-1,16,TRBD1,TGCAGTGCCGGGACAGGGGGCGAAAGGCAATACAATGAGCAGTTCTTC,CSAGTGGERQYNEQFF
TRBV27,-,TRBJ2-2,12,-,TGTGCCAGCGGCAGAAACACCGGGGAGCTGTTTTTT,CASGRNTGELFF
TRBV20-1,-,TRBJ2-3,16,-,TGCAGTCCCACTGAGGGGCGATGGCCATCCACAGATACGCAGTATTTT,CSPTEGRWPSTDTQYF
TRBV3-1,-,TRBJ2-1,13,-,TGTGCCAGCAGCCAAGGCTATTACAATGAGCAGTTCTTC,CASSQGYYNEQFF
TRBV10-3,-,TRBJ2-7,14,-,TGTGCCATCAGTGAGTCGGCAGGGCAGGACGAGCAGTACTTC,CAISESAGQDEQYF
TRBV20-1,-,TRBJ1-2,13,-,TGCAGTGCTAAAGGAGGGGATCTCCATGGCTACACCTTC,CSAKGGDLHGYTF
TRBV30,-,TRBJ2-5,12,-,TGTGCCTGGATGGGCAGGCAAGAGACCCAGTACTTC,CAWMGRQETQYF
TRBV30,-,TRBJ2-3,12,-,TGTGCCTGGAGTGATGTGAGCAATACGCAGTATTTT,CAWSDVSNTQYF
TRBV27,-,TRBJ2-7,12,TRBD2,TGTGCCAGCGGGACTAGCCGCTACGAGCAGTACTTC,CASGTSRYEQYF
TRBV13,-,TRBJ1-1,14,-,TGTGCCAGCAGCTTGGTCTCGGAGAACACTGAAGCTTTCTTT,CASSLVSENTEAFF
TRBV4-1,-,TRBJ1-5,15,TRBD1,TGCGCCAGCAGCCAAGAGGGGACAGGGTATCAGCCCCAGCATTTT,CASSQEGTGYQPQHF
TRBV14,few,TRBJ2-7,12,-,TGTGCCAGCAGCCAAGTGGTTGGCGAGCAGTACTTC,CASSQVVGEQYF
TRBV29-1,-,TRBJ2-1,13,-,TGCAGCGCCGTCACCCGGGGTCCTGGTGAGCAGTTCTTC,CSAVTRGPGEQFF
TRBV2,-,TRBJ2-6,16,-,TGTGCCAGCAGCCCGCCGACAGTGTCTGGGGCCAACGTCCTGACTTTC,CASSPPTVSGANVLTF
TRBV12-3/TRBV12-4,once,TRBJ2-1,14,TRBD2,TGTGCCAGCAGTTTAGCGGGAGGGCGGAATGAGCAGTTCTTC,CASSLAGGRNEQFF
TRBV27,once,TRBJ1-4,16,-,TGTGCCAGCAGTCCCCTCGTGTCGGCCTGGCATGAAAAACTGTTTTTT,CASSPLVSAWHEKLFF
TRBV29-1,once,TRBJ1-2,14,-,TGCAGCGTTGAAAGGCTGACGGAGAACTATGGCTACACCTTC,CSVERLTENYGYTF
TRBV7-3,-,TRBJ2-1,15,TRBD2,TGTGCCAGCAGCCCGCAGGCGGGAGGGCCCCATGAGCAGTTCTTC,CASSPQAGGPHEQFF
TRBV4-2,-,TRBJ2-1,19,TRBD2,TGTGCCAGCAGCCAAGTCGGGCTTAGCGGGAGAGAATCCGGTCATGAGCAGTTCTTC,CASSQVGLSGRESGHEQFF
TRBV19,-,TRBJ2-1,15,TRBD2,TGTGCCAGTAGTATCCTAGCGGGCCCCCCGAATGAGCAGTTCTTC,CASSILAGPPNEQFF
TRBV20-1,-,TRBJ2-7,13,TRBD2,TGCAGTGCTAATCGGGAGGCTAAATACGAGCAGTACTTC,CSANREAKYEQYF
TRBV4-3,-,TRBJ2-1,15,TRBD2,TGCGCCAGCAGCCCGCGGGGACTAGACCCCAGCGAGCAGTTCTTC,CASSPRGLDPSEQFF
TRBV5-1,-,TRBJ2-7,13,-,TGCGCCAGCAGCTTGGCCGGGGCAGACGAGCAGTACTTC,CASSLAGADEQYF
TRBV20-1,-,TRBJ2-5,18,TRBD2,TGCAGTGCTAGAGAGACTTCCGGGACTAGCGGGAGCCAAGAGACCCAGTACTTC,CSARETSGTSGSQETQYF
TRBV5-6,-,TRBJ2-3,16,TRBD2,TGTGCCAGCAGCTTGGAAGCGGGAGTTCTAGCAGATACGCAGTATTTT,CASSLEAGVLADTQYF
TRBV27,-,TRBJ2-3,16,TRBD2,TGTGCCAGCAGTGACAACGGGAGGCCACGCACAGATACGCAGTATTTT,CASSDNGRPRTDTQYF
TRBV27,-,TRBJ1-5,12,-,TGTGCCAGCAGTTTATCCGGCAGGGGCTTGAATTTT,CASSLSGRGLNF
TRBV27,-,TRBJ2-7,14,-,TGTGCCAGCAGCATCTCCGGGATTACTTACGAGCAGTACTTC,CASSISGITYEQYF
TRBV9,-,TRBJ2-7,15,-,TGTGCCAGCAGTGCCGCCGCAGGGCCCCTCCCTGAGCAGTACTTC,CASSAAAGPLPEQYF
TRBV29-1,-,TRBJ2-5,11,-,TGCAGCGAGGGGGTTTTGGAGACCCAGTACTTC,CSEGVLETQYF
TRBV7-8,-,TRBJ1-1,13,-,TGTGCCAGCAGCCCAGCAGGGTCTGGTGGAGCTTTCTTT,CASSPAGSGGAFF
TRBV7-9,-,TRBJ2-5,14,-,TGTGCCAGCGTAGAGACACATTTTCAAGAGACCCAGTACTTC,CASVETHFQETQYF
TRBV29-1,-,TRBJ2-6,13,-,TGCAGCGCCGAAGTATTTGGGGCCAACGTCCTGACTTTC,CSAEVFGANVLTF
TRBV20-1,-,TRBJ1-5,13,-,TGCAGTGCTAGAGTGGGGAGCAATCAGCCCCAGCATTTT,CSARVGSNQPQHF
TRBV25-1,few,TRBJ2-5,11,-,TGTGCCAGCAGTGAGTTAGAGACCCAGTACTTC,CASSELETQYF
TRBV6-2/TRBV6-3,-,TRBJ2-2,16,TRBD1,TGTGCCAGCAGTCCCTCGGACAGGTCGGTCACCGGGGAGCTGTTTTTT,CASSPSDRSVTGELFF
TRBV12-3/TRBV12-4,once,TRBJ2-1,11,-,TGTGCCACCTTAACGCCGAATGAGCAGTTCTTC,CATLTPNEQFF
TRBV30,-,TRBJ2-5,18,TRBD1,TGTGCCTGGAGTGGGTATTGGGGACAGGGGAATTGGGAAGAGACCCAGTACTTC,CAWSGYWGQGNWEETQYF
TRBV5-1,-,TRBJ1-2,13,-,TGCGCCAGCAGCTTCGACAGTGACTATGGCTACACCTTC,CASSFDSDYGYTF
TRBV11-2,-,TRBJ2-2,15,-,TGTGCCAGCAGCCCCAAAGGGTCGTTGTCCGGGGAGCTGTTTTTT,CASSPKGSLSGELFF
TRBV4-2,-,TRBJ2-3,19,TRBD2,TGTGCCAGCAGCCGGGTCGAGACTAGCGGGAGGCTTGGGCAAGATACGCAGTATTTT,CASSRVETSGRLGQDTQYF
TRBV4-3,-,TRBJ2-1,17,TRBD2,TGCGCCAGCAGCCAAGATATTCTAACTAGCGTTTCCAATGAGCAGTTCTTC,CASSQDILTSVSNEQFF
TRBV29-1,-,TRBJ1-1,12,-,TGCAGCGCCCAAGGGGGGATTCTTGAAGCTTTCTTT,CSAQGGILEAFF
TRBV27,-,TRBJ2-2,18,-,TGTGCCAGCAGTCCCTTCCCCCCCTCGGGGAGAGTTACCGGGGAGCTGTTTTTT,CASSPFPPSGRVTGELFF
TRBV28,-,TRBJ2-1,15,TRBD2,TGTGCCAGCAGACAAGGACTAGCTGGGTACAATGAGCAGTTCTTC,CASRQGLAGYNEQFF
TRBV29-1,-,TRBJ1-2,12,-,TGCAGCGTTGTTGAGGGGAACTATGGCTACACCTTC,CSVVEGNYGYTF
TRBV19,-,TRBJ2-7,13,-,TGTGCCAGTAGCGGGCGGGGAACGGGCGAGCAGTACTTC,CASSGRGTGEQYF
TRBV11-2,-,TRBJ1-5,16,-,TGTGCCAGCAGCTTAATAGCGGGGGGACCAGATCATCACCAGCATTTT,CASSLIAGGPDHHQHF
TRBV12-3/TRBV12-4,-,TRBJ2-1,13,-,TGTGCCAGCCCAACAGGGTTTTTCGATGAGCAGTTCTTC,CASPTGFFDEQFF